Shown below are 13 T cell receptor beta chains from a single sample sequenced in a study of blood T cell repertoires in COVID-19. Clones were sequenced by immunoSEQ multiplex PCR, and TCRdb holds only the in-frame ones, with some missing. The table records about 220,000 clones, around 85% of them present only once. The sample taken for sequencing was peripheral blood. The receptors shown here come from a woman in her seventies with COVID-19, enrolled during active disease.

V usage is TRBV5-4 and J usage is TRBJ1-5, with TRBD1 matching over 9 bases. CDR1 is SGHNT, CDR2 YYREEE, per germline (reference sequence). J lost 8 bases, V lost 2 bases, and 2 bases had no gene match. This CDR3 region has 13 residues. For the CDR3, the DNA is TGTGCCAGCAGCTTACAGGGGGCAGAGCCCCAGCATTTT. It is translated as CASSLQGAEPQHF.

V usage is TRBV19 and J usage is TRBJ1-1, with 7 bases matching TRBD1. CDR1 is LNHDA, CDR2 SQIVND, per germline (reference sequence). The CDR3 spans 13 residues. The junction had 1 base not matched to a gene; V was cut back by 5 bases and J by 1 base. The CDR3 reads CASSYRGNTEAFF. The CDR3 DNA follows: TGTGCCAGTAGTTACAGGGGGAACACTGAAGCTTTCTTT.

This clone appeared a few times. This chain links TRBV5-1 with TRBJ2-5, with unresolved D. The V gene's germline CDR1 is SGHRS and CDR2 YFSETQ. CDR3 length: 15 residues. V was clipped by 1 base and J by 4 bases, with 14 bases between them. DNA of the CDR3: TGCGCCAGCAGCTTGACGTCTCCCTTCGGAGAGACCCAGTACTTC. Translated: CASSLTSPFGETQYF.

V usage is TRBV7-2 and J usage is TRBJ2-3, with 8 bases aligning to TRBD2. The CDR3 is 17 residues long. V shed 5 bases, J shed 4 bases, and the junction held 14 bases outside the gene matches. CDR1 and CDR2 from the germline V gene are SGHTA and FQGNSA. CDR3 in amino acids: CASSPQGSGSGADTQYF. In nucleotides, the CDR3 is TGTGCCAGCAGCCCACAAGGAAGCGGGAGTGGGGCAGATACGCAGTATTTT.

The chain uses TRBV20-1 and TRBJ2-1, with D possibly being TRBD2 (6 bases). The CDR3 has 11 amino acids. CDR1 and CDR2 (germline): DFQATT, SNEGSKA (reference sequence). Trimming removed 0 bases from V and 10 bases from J, with 7 bases in between. CDR3 residues: CSARDLAEQFF. The DNA for the CDR3 is TGCAGTGCTAGAGACCTAGCGGAGCAGTTCTTC.

The chain is built from TRBV18 and TRBJ1-2; the match to TRBD1 covers 9 bases. This CDR3 is 16 amino acids long. The germline CDR1 and CDR2 sequences are KGHSH and LQKENI. Trimming at V came to 3 bases and at J to 5 bases, leaving 10 bases not matched to a gene. CDR3 nucleotide sequence: TGTGCCAGCTCACCTCCGGGACAGGGAAATGAGTATGGCTACACCTTC. Its protein product is CASSPPGQGNEYGYTF.

V is TRBV7-3 and J is TRBJ1-1; the D is unclear. Germline V lookup: CDR1 SGHTA, CDR2 FQGTGA. The CDR3 consists of 15 residues. V was trimmed by 5 bases and J by 2 bases, leaving 15 bases between them. CDR3: CASSLYGGFNTEAFF. CDR3 bases: TGTGCCAGCAGCCTATATGGAGGATTCAACACTGAAGCTTTCTTT.

This clone was counted only a few times. V and J are TRBV27 and TRBJ2-7, with a weak D call TRBD1 (5 bases). Trimming took 8 bases from V and 2 from J, leaving 16 bases between them. Germline CDR1 MNHEY, CDR2 SMNVEV (reference sequence). The CDR3 contains 14 residues. CDR3 sequence: CASGSDRFTYEQYF. Written as DNA, the CDR3 is TGTGCCAGCGGATCTGACAGATTTACCTACGAGCAGTACTTC.

The genes are TRBV29-1 and TRBJ2-1; 10 bases are shared with TRBD2. Germline trimming cut 4 bases from V and 7 bases from J; bases unmatched to any gene: 4. This CDR3 comprises 13 residues. From germline, CDR1 is SQVTM and CDR2 ANQGSEA. The CDR3 loop reads CSVVAGGRNEQFF. The CDR3, as DNA: TGCAGCGTTGTAGCGGGAGGTAGGAATGAGCAGTTCTTC.

This clone was found once. V gene TRBV7-2 combines with J gene TRBJ1-6; TRBD1 agrees at 7 bases. The V gene's germline CDR1 is SGHTA and CDR2 FQGNSA. This CDR3 region has 14 residues. J lost 8 bases, V lost 5 bases, and 6 bases had no gene match. CDR3 in amino acids: CASSLSGGYSPLHF. The DNA for the CDR3 is TGTGCCAGCAGCCTCTCAGGGGGGTATTCACCCCTCCACTTT. The variable domain in full, completed from reference TRBV7-2 and TRBJ1-6, reads GAGVSQSPSNKVTEKGKDVELRCDPISGHTALYWYRQSLGQGLEFLIYFQGNSAPDKSGLPSDRFSAERTGGSVSTLTIQRTQQEDSAVYLCASSLSGGYSPLHFGNGTRLTVT.

V and J are TRBV12-3 or TRBV12-4 and TRBJ1-2, with 7 bases aligning to TRBD1. CDR3 length: 13 residues. J lost 8 bases, V lost 11 bases, and 14 bases had no gene match. CDR3 in amino acids: CAAGRGAAWGYTF. For the CDR3, the DNA is TGTGCCGCTGGCAGGGGGGCGGCCTGGGGCTACACCTTC.

The chain joins TRBV2 to TRBJ1-6, with 8 bases lining up with TRBD1. The germline gives CDR1 SNHLY, CDR2 FYNNEI. J lost 8 bases, V lost 6 bases, and 9 bases had no gene match. The length of the CDR3 is 15 residues. CDR3 protein: CASSPRTGRDSPLHF. CDR3 DNA sequence: TGTGCCAGCAGCCCCAGGACAGGGAGGGATTCACCCCTCCACTTT.

The chain combines TRBV21-1 with TRBJ1-5; TRBD1 is the table's D call and was not checked against the DNA. TRBV21-1 is classified as a pseudogene. This CDR3 spans 16 amino acids. Here the CDR3 reads CASSKGDRVDNQPQHF. The CDR3 DNA is TGTGCCAGCAGCAAGGGGGACAGGGTTGACAATCAGCCCCAGCATTTT.